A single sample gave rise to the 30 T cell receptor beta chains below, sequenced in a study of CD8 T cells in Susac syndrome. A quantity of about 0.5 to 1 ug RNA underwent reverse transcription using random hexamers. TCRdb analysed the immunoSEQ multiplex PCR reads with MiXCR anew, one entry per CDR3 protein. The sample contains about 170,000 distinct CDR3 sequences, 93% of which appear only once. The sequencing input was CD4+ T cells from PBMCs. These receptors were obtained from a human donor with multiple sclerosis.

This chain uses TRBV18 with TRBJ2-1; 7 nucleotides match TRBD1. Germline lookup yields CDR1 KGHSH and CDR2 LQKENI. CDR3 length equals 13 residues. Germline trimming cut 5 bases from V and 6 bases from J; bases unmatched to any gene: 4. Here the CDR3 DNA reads TGTGCCAGCTCAACTCGACAGGGCAATGAGCAGTTCTTC. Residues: CASSTRQGNEQFF.

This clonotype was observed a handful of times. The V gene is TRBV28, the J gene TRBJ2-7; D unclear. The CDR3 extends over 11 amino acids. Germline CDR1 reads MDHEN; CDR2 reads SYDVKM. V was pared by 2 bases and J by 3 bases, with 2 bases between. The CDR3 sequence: CASSLHYEQYF. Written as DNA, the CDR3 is TGTGCCAGCAGTTTACACTACGAGCAGTACTTC. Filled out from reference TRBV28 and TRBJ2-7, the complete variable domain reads DVKVTQSSRYLVKRTGEKVFLECVQDMDHENMFWYRQDPGLGLRLIYFSYDVKMKEKGDIPEGYSVSREKKERFSLILESASTNQTSMYLCASSLHYEQYFGPGTRLTVT.

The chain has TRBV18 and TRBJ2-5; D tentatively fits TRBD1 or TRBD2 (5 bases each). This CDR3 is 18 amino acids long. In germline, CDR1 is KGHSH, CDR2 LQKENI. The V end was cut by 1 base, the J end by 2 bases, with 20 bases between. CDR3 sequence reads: CASSPRASGSGPQETQYF. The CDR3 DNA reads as TGTGCCAGCTCACCACGGGCTAGTGGCTCGGGACCTCAAGAGACCCAGTACTTC.

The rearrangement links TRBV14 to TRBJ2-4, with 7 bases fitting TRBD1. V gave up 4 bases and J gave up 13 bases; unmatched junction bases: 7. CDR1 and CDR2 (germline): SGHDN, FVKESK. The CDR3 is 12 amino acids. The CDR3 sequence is CASSLDWGQQYF. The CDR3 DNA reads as TGTGCCAGCAGCCTAGATTGGGGACAGCAGTACTTC.

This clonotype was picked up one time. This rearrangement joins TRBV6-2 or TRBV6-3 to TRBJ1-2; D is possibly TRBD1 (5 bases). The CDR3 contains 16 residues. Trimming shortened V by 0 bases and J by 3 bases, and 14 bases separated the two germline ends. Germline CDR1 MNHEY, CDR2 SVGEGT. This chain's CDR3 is CASSYSIVPGHYGYTF. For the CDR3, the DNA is TGTGCCAGCAGTTACTCGATTGTTCCGGGACACTATGGCTACACCTTC.

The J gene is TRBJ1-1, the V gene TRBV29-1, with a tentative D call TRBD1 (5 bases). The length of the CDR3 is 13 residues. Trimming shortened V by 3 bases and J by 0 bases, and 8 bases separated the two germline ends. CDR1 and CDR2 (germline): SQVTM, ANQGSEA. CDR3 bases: TGCAGCGTTGACGGGGGGTTGAACACTGAAGCTTTCTTT. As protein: CSVDGGLNTEAFF.

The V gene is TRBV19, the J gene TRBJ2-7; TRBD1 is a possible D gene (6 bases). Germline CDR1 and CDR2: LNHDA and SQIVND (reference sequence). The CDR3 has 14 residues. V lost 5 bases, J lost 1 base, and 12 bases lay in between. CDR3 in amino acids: CASSRTATSYEQYF. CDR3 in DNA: TGTGCCAGTAGTCGGACAGCTACATCCTACGAGCAGTACTTC.

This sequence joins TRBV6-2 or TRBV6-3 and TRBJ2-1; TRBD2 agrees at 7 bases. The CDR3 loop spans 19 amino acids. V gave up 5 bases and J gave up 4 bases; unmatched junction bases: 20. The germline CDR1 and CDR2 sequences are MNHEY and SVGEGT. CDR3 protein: CASSDSVIATSLRYNEQFF. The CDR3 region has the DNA TGTGCCAGCAGTGATAGCGTCATTGCGACTAGCCTCAGATACAATGAGCAGTTCTTC.

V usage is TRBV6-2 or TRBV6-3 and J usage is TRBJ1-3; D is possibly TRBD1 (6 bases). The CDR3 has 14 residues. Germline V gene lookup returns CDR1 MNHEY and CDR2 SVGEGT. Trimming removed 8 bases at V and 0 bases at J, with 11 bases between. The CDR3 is CASRLGGSGNTIYF. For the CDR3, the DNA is TGTGCCAGCCGCCTAGGGGGCTCTGGAAACACCATATATTTT.

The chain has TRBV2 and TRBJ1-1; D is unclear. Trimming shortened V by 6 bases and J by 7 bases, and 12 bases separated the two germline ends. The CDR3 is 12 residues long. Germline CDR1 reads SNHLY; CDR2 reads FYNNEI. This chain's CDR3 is CASSPRGFEAFF. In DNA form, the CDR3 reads TGTGCCAGCAGCCCCCGGGGTTTTGAAGCTTTCTTT.

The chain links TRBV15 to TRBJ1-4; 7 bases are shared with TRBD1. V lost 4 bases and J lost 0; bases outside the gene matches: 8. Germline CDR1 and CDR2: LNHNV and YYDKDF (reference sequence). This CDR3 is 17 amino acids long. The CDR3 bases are TGTGCCACCAGCATGGATAGGGGGCAGGCAACTAATGAAAAACTGTTTTTT. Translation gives CATSMDRGQATNEKLFF.

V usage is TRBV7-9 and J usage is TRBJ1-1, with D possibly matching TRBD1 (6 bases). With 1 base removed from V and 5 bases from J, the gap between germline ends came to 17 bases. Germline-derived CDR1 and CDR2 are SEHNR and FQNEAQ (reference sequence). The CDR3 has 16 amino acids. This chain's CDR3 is CASSLGAGLGTTEAFF. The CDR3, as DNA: TGTGCCAGCAGCTTAGGGGCAGGGTTGGGGACAACTGAAGCTTTCTTT.

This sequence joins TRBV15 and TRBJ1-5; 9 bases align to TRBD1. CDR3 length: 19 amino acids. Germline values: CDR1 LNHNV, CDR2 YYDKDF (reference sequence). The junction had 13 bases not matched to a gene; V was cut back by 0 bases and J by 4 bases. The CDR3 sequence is CATSREGQGRATRNQPQHF. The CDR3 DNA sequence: TGTGCCACCAGCAGAGAGGGACAGGGAAGGGCAACGCGGAATCAGCCCCAGCATTTT.

The CDR3 region has the DNA TGCGCCAGCAGCCAAGTTGAAGGGGGGACAGGGACGAACTATGGCTACACCTTC. Protein sequence: CASSQVEGGTGTNYGYTF. The chain links TRBV4-1 to TRBJ1-2; 9 nucleotides line up with TRBD1. V gave up 1 base and J gave up 2 bases; unmatched junction bases: 11. In germline, CDR1 is MGHRA, CDR2 YSYEKL. The CDR3 covers 18 residues.

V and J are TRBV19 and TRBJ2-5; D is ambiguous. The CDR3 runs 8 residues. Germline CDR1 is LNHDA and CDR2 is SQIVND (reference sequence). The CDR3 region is CVLETQYF. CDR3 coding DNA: TGTGTCCTGGAGACCCAGTACTTC.

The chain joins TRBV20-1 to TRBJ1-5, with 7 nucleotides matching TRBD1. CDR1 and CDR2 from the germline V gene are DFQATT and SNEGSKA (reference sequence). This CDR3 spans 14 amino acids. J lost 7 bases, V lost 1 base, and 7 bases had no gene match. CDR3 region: CSARARGTVQPQHF. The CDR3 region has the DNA TGCAGTGCTAGAGCCCGGGGGACAGTCCAGCCCCAGCATTTT.

The CDR3 protein is CASSLDVGFSYEQYF. The CDR3 coding sequence is TGTGCCAGCAGCCTAGACGTGGGGTTCTCCTACGAGCAGTACTTC. The chain couples TRBV7-9 to TRBJ2-7; D is ambiguous. Germline V gene lookup returns CDR1 SEHNR and CDR2 FQNEAQ (reference sequence). The length of the CDR3 is 15 residues. Trimming shortened V by 5 bases and J by 0 bases, and 14 bases separated the two germline ends.

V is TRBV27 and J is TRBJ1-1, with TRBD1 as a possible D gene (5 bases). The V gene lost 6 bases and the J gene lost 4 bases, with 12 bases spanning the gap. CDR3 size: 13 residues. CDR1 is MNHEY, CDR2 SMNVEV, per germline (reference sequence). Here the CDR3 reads CASSPRAITEAFF. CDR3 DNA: TGTGCCAGCAGCCCCAGGGCCATCACTGAAGCTTTCTTT.

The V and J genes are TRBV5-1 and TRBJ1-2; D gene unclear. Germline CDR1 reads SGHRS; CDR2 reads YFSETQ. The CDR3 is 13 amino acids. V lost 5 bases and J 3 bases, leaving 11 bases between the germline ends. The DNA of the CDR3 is TGCGCCAGCAGTCCGGACGTAGACTATGGCTACACCTTC. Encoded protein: CASSPDVDYGYTF.

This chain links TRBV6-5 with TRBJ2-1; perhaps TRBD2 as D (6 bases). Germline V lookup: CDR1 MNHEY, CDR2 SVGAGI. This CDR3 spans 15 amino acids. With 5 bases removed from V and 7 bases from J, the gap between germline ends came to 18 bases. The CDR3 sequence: CASSAEGFIGNEQFF. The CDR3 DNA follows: TGTGCCAGCAGTGCGGAGGGGTTTATTGGGAATGAGCAGTTCTTC.

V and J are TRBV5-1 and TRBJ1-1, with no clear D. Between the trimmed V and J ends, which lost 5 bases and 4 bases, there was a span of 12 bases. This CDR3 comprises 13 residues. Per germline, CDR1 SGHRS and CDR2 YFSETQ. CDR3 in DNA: TGCGCCAGCAGGGAGGGTGAAGGCACTGAAGCTTTCTTT. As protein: CASREGEGTEAFF.

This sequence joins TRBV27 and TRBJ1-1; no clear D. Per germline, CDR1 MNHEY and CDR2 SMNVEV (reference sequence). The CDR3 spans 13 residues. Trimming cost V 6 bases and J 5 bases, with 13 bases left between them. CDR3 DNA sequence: TGTGCCAGCAGGGGGTTTAGGGAAACTGAAGCTTTCTTT. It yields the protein CASRGFRETEAFF.

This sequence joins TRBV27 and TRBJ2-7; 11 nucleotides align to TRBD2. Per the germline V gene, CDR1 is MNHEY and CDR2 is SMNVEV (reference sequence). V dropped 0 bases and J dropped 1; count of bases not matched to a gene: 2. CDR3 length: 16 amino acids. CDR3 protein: CASSLSGLAVSYEQYF. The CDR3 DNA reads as TGTGCCAGCAGTTTATCGGGACTAGCGGTATCCTACGAGCAGTACTTC.

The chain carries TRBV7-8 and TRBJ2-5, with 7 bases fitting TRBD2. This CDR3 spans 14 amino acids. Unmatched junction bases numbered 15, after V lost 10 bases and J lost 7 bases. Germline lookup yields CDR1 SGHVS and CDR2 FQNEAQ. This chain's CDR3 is CATAGWREWGTQYF. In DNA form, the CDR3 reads TGTGCCACGGCGGGATGGCGGGAGTGGGGGACCCAGTACTTC.

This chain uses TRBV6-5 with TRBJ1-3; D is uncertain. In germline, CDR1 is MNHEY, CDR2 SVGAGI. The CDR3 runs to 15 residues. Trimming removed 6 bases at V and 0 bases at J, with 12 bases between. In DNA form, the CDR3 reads TGTGCCAGCAGCTTGGACGGCACCTCTGGAAACACCATATATTTT. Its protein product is CASSLDGTSGNTIYF.

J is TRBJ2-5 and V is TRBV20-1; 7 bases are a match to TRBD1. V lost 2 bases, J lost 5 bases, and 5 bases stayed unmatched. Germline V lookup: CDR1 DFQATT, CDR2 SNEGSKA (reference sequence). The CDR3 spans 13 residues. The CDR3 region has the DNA TGCAGTGCTAGACGCGGACAGGTTGAGACCCAGTACTTC. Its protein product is CSARRGQVETQYF.

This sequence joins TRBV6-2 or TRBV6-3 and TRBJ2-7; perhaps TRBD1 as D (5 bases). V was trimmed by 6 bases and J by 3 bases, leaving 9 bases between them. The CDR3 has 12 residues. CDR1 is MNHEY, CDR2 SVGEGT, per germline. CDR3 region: CASRTGHYEQYF. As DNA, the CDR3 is TGTGCCAGCAGAACAGGTCACTACGAGCAGTACTTC.

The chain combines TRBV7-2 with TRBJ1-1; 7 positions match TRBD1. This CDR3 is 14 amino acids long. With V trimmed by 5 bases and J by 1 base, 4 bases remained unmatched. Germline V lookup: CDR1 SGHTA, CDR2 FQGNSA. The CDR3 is CASSRGQANTEAFF. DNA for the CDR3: TGTGCCAGCAGCCGTGGACAGGCGAACACTGAAGCTTTCTTT.

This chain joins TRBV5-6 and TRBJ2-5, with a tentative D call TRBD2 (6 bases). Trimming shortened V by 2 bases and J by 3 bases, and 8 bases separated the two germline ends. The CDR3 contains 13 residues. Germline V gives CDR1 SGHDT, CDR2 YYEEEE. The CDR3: CASSFGGEETQYF. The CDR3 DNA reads TGTGCCAGCAGCTTCGGAGGGGAAGAGACCCAGTACTTC.

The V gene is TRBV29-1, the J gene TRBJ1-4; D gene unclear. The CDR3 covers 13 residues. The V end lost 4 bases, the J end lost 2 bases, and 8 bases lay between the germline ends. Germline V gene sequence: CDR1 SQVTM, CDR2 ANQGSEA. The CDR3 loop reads CSVVRDTNEKLFF. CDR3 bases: TGCAGCGTTGTGCGTGATACTAATGAAAAACTGTTTTTT.